This TCR beta chain is drawn from a study of cytomegalovirus exposure and HLA in healthy donors. Looked up from germline, CDR1 is MNHEY and CDR2 is SVGAGI. CDR3 length: 12 residues. V lost 6 bases, J lost 11 bases, and 7 bases stayed unmatched. This clone was counted once. What it binds is unknown. Both 60 Vbeta primers and 13 Jbeta primers went into the PCR. Repertoires were generated with immunoSEQ multiplex PCR, while TCRdb's copy carries only in-frame clones and drops some. The table lists 100,000 to 150,000 clones, about four fifths of them singletons, with 3.6% in the top ten. The study, taken as a whole, reports: In an earlier analysis, about 90% or about 30%: the productive usage of most TCR beta V segments. The study carried out a later analysis of TCR beta sequences. It associated some 15,000 of them with specific HLA alleles at a false discovery rate of 0.05. In vitro work confirmed that a few CMV-associated chains recognize CMV antigens.

The source of this sequence is a woman between 40 and 50 years old in good health and CMV-seropositive. The sequencing sample was made of PBMCs. The V call is TRBV6-5, the J call TRBJ2-5; the match to TRBD1 covers 9 bases. The DNA for the CDR3 is TGTGCCAGCAGCTCGGGACAGGGCGGGCAGTACTTC. Its protein is CASSSGQGGQYF.